This T cell receptor beta chain originates from a study of early T cells in non-severe SARS-CoV-2 infection. About the study: Sequencing input comprised bulk RNA from unsorted whole blood; chain pairing was not available.

With regard to this clonotype: What it binds is unknown.

Individual cDNA molecules were tagged with unique molecular identifiers. TCRdb re-called the 5' RACE reads with MiXCR, one entry per CDR3 protein. The sample has some 49,000 distinct CDR3 sequences; around 11% are singletons. Broader study findings: VDJdb matching, biased toward anti-spike CD8 responses, missed private and CD4 specificities.

The length of the CDR3 is 13 residues. Trimming took 5 bases from V and 6 from J; bases not matched to a gene: 6. Germline-derived CDR1 and CDR2 are SGHTA and FQGNSA. Sequencing was carried out using whole blood. This clonotype originated in an adult who was a healthcare worker with PCR-confirmed SARS-CoV-2 infection or an uninfected control (not recorded which). This rearrangement joins TRBV7-2 to TRBJ2-7, with 8 bases fitting TRBD2. This CDR3 reads CASSPGTRFEQYF. In DNA, the CDR3 is TGTGCCAGCAGCCCCGGGACTAGATTCGAGCAGTACTTC.